This TCR beta chain emerged from a study of beta chain features in type 1 diabetes (dated by TCRdb to 2017 to 2018). Looking at the study overall: Mean age, gender distribution, total cell number and subset yield were not different between patients and healthy donors. In the study, recently diagnosed type 1 diabetes patients and matched healthy donors were compared on the TCRB repertoires of their sorted circulating CD4+ T cell subsets. Regulatory and stem cell-like memory subsets were isolated from only 8 patients and about eight healthy donors, whereas naive and central memory subsets came from all 30 or so donors. A total of 100 million to 110 million sorted cells were examined across all samples, and a strong correlation was observed between cell number per subset and RNA yield.

The table lists this clone with a few counts. Its antigen is not yet known. Per-base qualities were not stored, and no clone one base away is much larger. The High Capacity cDNA Reverse Transcription Kit was used to reverse transcribe all of the isolated RNA, meaning that expressed TCRB transcripts were what got sequenced. Deep immunoSEQ sequencing was applied to naive, central memory and regulatory T cell samples, giving an average of around 3.8 million total reads per sample. Sorted cells were lysed in RLT buffer, and RNA was extracted using DNase-treated RNeasy Micro or Mini kits according to cell number. Each cell subset was processed separately to prevent cross-contamination, with patient and healthy donor samples processed together. The immunoSEQ multiplex PCR was used to amplify TCRB sequences from cDNA, generating 87-bp fragments that spanned the CDR3 region. The amplicons were sequenced using the Illumina HiSeq platform. From the authors' description of their analysis: PCR bias was computationally corrected using synthetic template baselines, reads within Hamming distance 2 were collapsed, and singletons that could not be merged were discarded. Reads were aligned against IMGT so that V, D and J genes, CDR3 length and insertions or deletions at six rearrangement sites could be assigned. Within each subset, clonotype counts were normalized to sorted cell number, and only after that were true diversity and Gini coefficients computed with the tcR R package. Repertoire sharing was quantified using the overlap coefficient calculated on TCRB nucleotide sequences. This is the immuneACCESS table as TCRdb keeps it, with only in-frame sequences that have V and J called. A part of the clones is gone; compared with another copy, unresolved V genes explain less than half, and the rest is unexplained. Clone size and V and J calls were adopted from that table, with D and trimming inferred from the DNA. This sample is represented by over 150,000 clones; about 8.1% of them were singletons. The ten most abundant clones make up about 0.6% of the sample.

Broader findings and caveats from the paper: In all four CD4+ subsets, TCRB CDR3 length was moderately but significantly shorter in type 1 diabetes patients. Shorter templates might be favored by PCR, yet because patient and control samples were amplified and corrected together, any such skew would affect both groups equally. Because cDNA was sequenced instead of genomic DNA, activated cells with high expression could be over-represented, although the groups did not differ in activation or CD3 levels. At VDJ recombination sites, patients with type 1 diabetes made fewer insertions and deleted more nucleotides, a pattern implying thymic rearrangement abnormalities. Naive, central memory and regulatory TCRB repertoires appeared to be more alike among patients than among healthy donors. Because small numbers of individuals were included in the HLA sub-analyses, any influence of HLA type on TCRB rearrangement was left unresolved.

The cysteine opens and the phenylalanine closes a CDR3 of 12 amino acids. Just the 36-base CDR3 DNA is kept, in frame starting at base 1. V loses 6 bases, J loses 6 bases, and the germline ends lie 6 bases apart. According to the germline V gene, CDR1 reads MNHEY and CDR2 reads SVGAGI. Each donor gave one peripheral blood draw, averaging approximately 0.12 L, which was collected into heparinised tubes. Naive, central memory, regulatory and stem cell-like memory CD4+ T cells were sorted on a BD FACSAria II using a panel including CD45RO, CCR7, CD25, CD127, CD95 and CD27. Purity was above 98% for every sorted population. Right away, PBMCs were isolated by Lymphoprep density gradient centrifugation and were stained directly, with no culture step. So that batch effects would be minimized, each experiment stained and sorted samples in pairs, pairing one healthy donor with one patient.

The sequence joins TRBV6-5 to TRBJ1-6; no D segment can be confidently identified. The specimen was central memory CD4+ T cells from blood. This sequence originates from a man aged 18 to 29 in good health. The CDR3: CASRQSNSPLHF. The DNA is TGTGCCAGCAGACAGTCTAATTCACCCCTCCACTTT.